The 21 T cell receptor beta chains presented below share a single source sample, sequenced in a study of blood T cell repertoires in COVID-19. Produced via immunoSEQ multiplex PCR; TCRdb's table is partial and in-frame only. The sample records about 240,000 clones, approximately 83% being singletons. Sequencing was done on a sample of peripheral blood. These receptors were collected from a woman aged 30 to 39 who had recovered from COVID-19.

This chain uses TRBV4-3 with TRBJ2-1; possibly TRBD2 for D (6 bases). V lost 1 base to trimming and J lost 15 bases, with 10 bases between them. The CDR3 consists of 11 residues. Per germline, CDR1 LGHNA and CDR2 YSLEER. As DNA, the CDR3 is TGCGCCAGCAGCCAAGGGGGGACTGCGTTCTTC. Encoded protein: CASSQGGTAFF.

The chain joins TRBV6-2 or TRBV6-3 to TRBJ2-7; D uncertain. The germline V gene has CDR1 MNHEY and CDR2 SVGEGT. The CDR3 totals 11 residues. With 6 bases removed from V and 3 bases from J, the gap between germline ends came to 6 bases. CDR3 amino acids: CASSEYYEQYF. The CDR3 bases are TGTGCCAGCAGCGAGTACTACGAGCAGTACTTC.

The chain has TRBV10-2 and TRBJ2-1; 9 bases fit TRBD1. V shed 6 bases, J shed 4 bases, and the junction held 1 base outside the gene matches. This CDR3 has 13 amino acids. Germline loops: CDR1 WSHSY, CDR2 SAAADI. The chain's CDR3 is CASRGQGYNEQFF. The CDR3 DNA is TGCGCCAGCAGGGGACAGGGTTACAATGAGCAGTTCTTC.

V is TRBV19 and J is TRBJ2-3; 10 bases line up with TRBD2. The V segment lost 7 bases and the J segment 6 bases; nucleotides outside the gene matches: 19. The length of the CDR3 is 18 residues. The germline V gene encodes CDR1 LNHDA and CDR2 SQIVND (reference sequence). The CDR3 DNA reads as TGTGCCAGTACCCCCAAAGCACCTCAGCGGGGGGGCCGGGATACGCAGTATTTT. Residues: CASTPKAPQRGGRDTQYF.

V and J are TRBV7-8 and TRBJ1-6, with TRBD1 identical over 7 bases. The CDR3 consists of 15 residues. The germline V gene has CDR1 SGHVS and CDR2 FQNEAQ. The trim removed 0 bases at V and 4 bases at J, leaving 0 bases unmatched. CDR3 residues: CASSLADRYNSPLHF. The CDR3 DNA is TGTGCCAGCAGCTTAGCGGACAGGTATAATTCACCCCTCCACTTT.

The chain has TRBV7-2 and TRBJ2-1, with 15 bases aligning to TRBD2. CDR1 is SGHTA and CDR2 is FQGNSA in the germline V gene. Trimming removed 1 base from V and 11 bases from J; junction bases left unmatched: 6. The CDR3 spans 16 residues. The CDR3 DNA reads as TGTGCCAGCAGCTTAGAGGGGACTAGCGGGGGGAGGAAGCAGTTCTTC. Its protein is CASSLEGTSGGRKQFF.

The V gene is TRBV2, the J gene TRBJ2-3; D unclear. CDR3 size: 12 residues. Between the trimmed V and J ends, which lost 7 bases and 4 bases, there was a span of 9 bases. Germline values: CDR1 SNHLY, CDR2 FYNNEI. The CDR3 nucleotides read TGTGCCAGCAACAATGCTGCAGATACGCAGTATTTT. Translation gives CASNNAADTQYF.

The DNA for the CDR3 is TGTGCCAGCACATCCCTAACTAGCACAGATACGCAGTATTTT. It specifies CASTSLTSTDTQYF. This chain connects TRBV5-5 to TRBJ2-3; D not resolved. This CDR3 region has 14 residues. V dropped 6 bases and J dropped 0 bases, with 11 bases sitting between them. Per germline, CDR1 SGHKS and CDR2 YYEKEE (reference sequence).

V and J are TRBV24-1 and TRBJ2-4; 7 bases match TRBD1. Germline assignment: CDR1 KGHDR and CDR2 SFDVKD. CDR3 length: 17 amino acids. J lost 0 bases, V lost 10 bases, and 14 bases had no gene match. CDR3 region: CATGQVLRVLAKNIQYF. CDR3 bases: TGTGCCACTGGACAGGTCCTTCGGGTTTTAGCCAAAAACATTCAGTACTTC.

The CDR3 DNA reads as TGTGCCAGCAGTCCTGGGACAGGACACAATGAGCAGTTCTTC. Translated: CASSPGTGHNEQFF. The J gene is TRBJ2-1, the V gene TRBV27; 8 bases are shared with TRBD1. The CDR3 runs 14 residues. After removal of 5 bases from V and 5 bases from J, the junction contained 5 bases not matched to a gene. Germline V gene lookup returns CDR1 MNHEY and CDR2 SMNVEV (reference sequence).

The DNA of the CDR3 is TGTGCCAGCAGTCACACGTACGATCAGGTCTCTGGGGCCAACGTCCTGACTTTC. It yields the protein CASSHTYDQVSGANVLTF. The chain links TRBV6-6 to TRBJ2-6; D is uncertain. V lost 5 bases to trimming and J lost 0 bases, with 17 bases between them. Germline V CDR1 and CDR2: MNHNY, SVGAGI (reference sequence). The CDR3 spans 18 residues.

This clone was observed a single time. The V call is TRBV5-1, the J call TRBJ1-4; 9 bases align to TRBD1. CDR3 length: 15 residues. Trimming cost V 0 bases and J 6 bases; bases outside gene matches: 3. Germline V gene data show CDR1 as SGHRS and CDR2 as YFSETQ. The CDR3 sequence: CASSLGDREYEKLFF. CDR3 DNA: TGCGCCAGCAGCTTGGGGGACAGGGAATATGAAAAACTGTTTTTT.

The chain combines TRBV19 with TRBJ1-1, with D hard to call. The CDR3 extends over 14 amino acids. Germline CDR1 and CDR2: LNHDA and SQIVND (reference sequence). The ends were cut back, 6 bases at V and 1 base at J, with 12 bases in the middle. CDR3 in DNA: TGTGCCAGTAGCACCGACTACGGGAACACTGAAGCTTTCTTT. This translates into CASSTDYGNTEAFF.

This rearrangement joins TRBV5-1 to TRBJ2-5; a possible D gene is TRBD2 (6 bases). The CDR3 consists of 14 residues. Germline V gene lookup returns CDR1 SGHRS and CDR2 YFSETQ. V shed 0 bases and J shed 5 bases, with 11 bases lying between them. CDR3 DNA sequence: TGCGCCAGCAGCTTGGGGGGAGGAGAGGAGACCCAGTACTTC. This encodes CASSLGGGEETQYF.

The J gene is TRBJ1-5, the V gene TRBV4-1; D possibly corresponds to TRBD1 (5 bases). The CDR3 runs 14 residues. V was shortened by 1 base and J by 7 bases, with 11 bases between the two germline ends. Germline CDR1 and CDR2: MGHRA and YSYEKL. In DNA form, the CDR3 reads TGCGCCAGCAGCCAAGTTCAGGGTGGACAGCCCCAGCATTTT. Encoded protein: CASSQVQGGQPQHF.

The chain employs TRBV13 and TRBJ2-3; 15 positions agree with TRBD2. The CDR3 extends over 19 amino acids. Germline V CDR1 and CDR2: PRHDT, FYEKMQ (reference sequence). J was trimmed by 4 bases and V by 2 bases; bases with no gene match: 10. The CDR3 bases are TGTGCCAGCAGCTTACCCGGACTAGCGGGGGGGGCGGTCCCAGATACGCAGTATTTT. Translated, it gives CASSLPGLAGGAVPDTQYF.

V and J are TRBV6-6 and TRBJ2-6; D may be TRBD1 (5 bases). V gave up 5 bases and J gave up 2 bases, with 19 bases separating them. The CDR3 consists of 18 residues. Germline V gene sequence: CDR1 MNHNY, CDR2 SVGAGI (reference sequence). As DNA, the CDR3 is TGTGCCAGCAGTCGTCGAGACAGCTTAGAGACTGGGGCCAACGTCCTGACTTTC. Translation: CASSRRDSLETGANVLTF.

This CDR3 reads CASSLETGSYGYTF. In nucleotides, the CDR3 is TGTGCCAGCAGCTTGGAAACAGGGAGCTATGGCTACACCTTC. V gene TRBV5-4 combines with J gene TRBJ1-2, with a weak D call TRBD1 (6 bases). This CDR3 contains 14 residues. Germline V gene lookup returns CDR1 SGHNT and CDR2 YYREEE (reference sequence). The germline V and J ends were trimmed by 0 bases and 4 bases, with 10 bases remaining between them.

The V gene is TRBV30, the J gene TRBJ1-4; no reliable D call. Germline V gene data show CDR1 as GTSNPN and CDR2 as SVGIG (reference sequence). V lost 0 bases to trimming and J lost 7 bases, with 9 bases between them. The CDR3 extends over 13 amino acids. CDR3 protein: CAWSVQNGEKLFF. The CDR3 bases are TGTGCCTGGAGTGTACAGAATGGTGAAAAACTGTTTTTT.

In this sample, this clone turned up once. A much larger clonotype is one base distant, so this may be a read error. This specimen includes other DNA sequences encoding the same CDR3. The chain has TRBV5-1 and TRBJ1-4; D possibly corresponds to TRBD1 (6 bases). Trimming took 3 bases from V and 0 from J, leaving 9 bases between them. The germline CDR1 and CDR2 sequences are SGHRS and YFSETQ. This CDR3 spans 15 amino acids. CDR3 DNA sequence: TGCGCCAGCAGCTGGGAGGGGGCAACTAATGAAAAACTGTTTTTT. Protein sequence: CASSWEGATNEKLFF.

The genes are TRBV7-8 and TRBJ1-2; D not certain. V was pared by 3 bases and J by 6 bases, with 11 bases between. The CDR3 sequence is 13 residues long. Looked up from germline, CDR1 is SGHVS and CDR2 is FQNEAQ. In DNA form, the CDR3 reads TGTGCCAGCAGCTTTGGGCAGATGGATGGCTACACCTTC. It specifies CASSFGQMDGYTF.